This T cell receptor beta chain was captured in a study of beta chain features in type 1 diabetes. Germline CDR1 and CDR2: SGHNT and YENEEA. V lost 2 bases to trimming and J lost 5 bases, with 9 bases between them. The CDR3 is 13 amino acids. Reverse transcription of all isolated RNA meant that expressed TCRB transcripts were sequenced. Clones were sequenced by immunoSEQ multiplex PCR, and TCRdb holds only the in-frame ones, with some missing. The data contain 250,000 to 300,000 clones, around 7.8% of them seen just once; the ten biggest clones take up more than 0.8%. For this clone: Its antigen is undetermined.

Whole-study findings and limits: Patients and controls would share equally any PCR tilt toward shorter templates.

This chain uses TRBV11-3 with TRBJ1-1; D remains unclear. The TCR was taken from a woman between 18 and 29 years old in good health. Sequencing was carried out using central memory CD4+ T cells from blood. The CDR3 DNA is TGTGCCAGCAGCTTAAGTAGGAGGACTGAAGCTTTCTTT. It encodes CASSLSRRTEAFF.